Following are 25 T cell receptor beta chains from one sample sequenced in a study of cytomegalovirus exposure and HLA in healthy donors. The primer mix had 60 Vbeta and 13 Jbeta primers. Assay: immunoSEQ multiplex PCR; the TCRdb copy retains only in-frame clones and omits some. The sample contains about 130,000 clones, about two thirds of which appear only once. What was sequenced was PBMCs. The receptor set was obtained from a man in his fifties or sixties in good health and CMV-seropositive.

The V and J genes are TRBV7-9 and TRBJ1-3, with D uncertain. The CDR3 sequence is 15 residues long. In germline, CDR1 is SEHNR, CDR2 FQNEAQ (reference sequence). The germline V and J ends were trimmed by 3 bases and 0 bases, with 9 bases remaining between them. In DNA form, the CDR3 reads TGTGCCAGCAGCTTGCAGGCTCACTCTGGAAACACCATATATTTT. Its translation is CASSLQAHSGNTIYF.

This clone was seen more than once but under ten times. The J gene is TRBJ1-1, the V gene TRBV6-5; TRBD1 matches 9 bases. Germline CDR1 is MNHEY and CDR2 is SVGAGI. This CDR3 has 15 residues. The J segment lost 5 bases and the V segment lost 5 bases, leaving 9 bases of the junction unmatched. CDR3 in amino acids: CASSRQGELGTEAFF. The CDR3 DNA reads TGTGCCAGCAGTCGACAGGGGGAGTTGGGAACTGAAGCTTTCTTT.

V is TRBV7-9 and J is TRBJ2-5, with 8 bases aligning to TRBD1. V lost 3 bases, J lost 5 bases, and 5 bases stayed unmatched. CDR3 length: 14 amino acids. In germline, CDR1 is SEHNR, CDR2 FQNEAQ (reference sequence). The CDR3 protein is CASSFRGLRETQYF. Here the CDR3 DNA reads TGTGCCAGCAGCTTCAGGGGGCTTCGGGAGACCCAGTACTTC.

CDR3 sequence: CATGESQGAYEQYF. The CDR3 nucleotides read TGTGCCACCGGAGAGAGCCAGGGGGCGTACGAGCAGTACTTC. The gene calls are TRBV19 and TRBJ2-7, with 8 bases identical to TRBD1. Germline loops: CDR1 LNHDA, CDR2 SQIVND (reference sequence). V gave up 10 bases and J gave up 4 bases; unmatched junction bases: 12. The CDR3 runs to 14 residues.

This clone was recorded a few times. This CDR3 reads CASSRTGGGQPQHF. The CDR3 nucleotides read TGTGCCAGCAGTCGGACAGGGGGAGGCCAGCCCCAGCATTTT. V usage is TRBV7-8 and J usage is TRBJ1-5; 10 bases are a match to TRBD1. J was trimmed by 7 bases and V by 6 bases; bases with no gene match: 6. The CDR3 has 14 amino acids. The germline V gene has CDR1 SGHVS and CDR2 FQNEAQ.

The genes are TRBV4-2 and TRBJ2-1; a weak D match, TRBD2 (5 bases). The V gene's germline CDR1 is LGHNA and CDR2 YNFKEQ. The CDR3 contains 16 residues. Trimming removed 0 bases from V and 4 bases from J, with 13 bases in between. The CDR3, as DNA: TGTGCCAGCAGCCAAGAGAAGGTAGCGATGTACAATGAGCAGTTCTTC. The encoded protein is CASSQEKVAMYNEQFF.

As DNA, the CDR3 is TGTGCCAGCAGTGACAACCAGGTGATGTATGGCTACACCTTC. Translating gives CASSDNQVMYGYTF. The chain couples TRBV6-1 to TRBJ1-2, with D unresolved. With 3 bases removed from V and 5 bases from J, the gap between germline ends came to 13 bases. The germline V gene encodes CDR1 MNHNS and CDR2 SASEGT. This CDR3 has 14 residues.

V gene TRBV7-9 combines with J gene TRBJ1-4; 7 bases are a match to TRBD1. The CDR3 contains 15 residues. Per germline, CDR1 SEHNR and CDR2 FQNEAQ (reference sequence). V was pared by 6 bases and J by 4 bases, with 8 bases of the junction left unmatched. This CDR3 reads CASRYSGTDNEKLFF. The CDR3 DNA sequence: TGTGCCAGCAGATATAGCGGGACAGATAATGAAAAACTGTTTTTT.

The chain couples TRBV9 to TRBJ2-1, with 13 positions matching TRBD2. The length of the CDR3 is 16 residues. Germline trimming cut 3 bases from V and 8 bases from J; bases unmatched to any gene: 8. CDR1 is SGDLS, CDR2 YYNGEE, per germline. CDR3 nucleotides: TGTGCCAGCAGCGCCCTTACGACTAGCGGGAGGTATGAGCAGTTCTTC. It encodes CASSALTTSGRYEQFF.

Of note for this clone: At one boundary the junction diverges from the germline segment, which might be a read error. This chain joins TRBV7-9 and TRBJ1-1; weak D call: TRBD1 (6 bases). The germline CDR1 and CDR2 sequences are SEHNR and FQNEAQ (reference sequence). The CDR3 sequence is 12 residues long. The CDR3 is CSSSLGQTEAFF. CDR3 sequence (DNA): TGTTCCAGCAGCCTTGGACAGACTGAAGCTTTCTTT. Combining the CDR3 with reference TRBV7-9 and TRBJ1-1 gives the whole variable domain DTGVSQNPRHKITKRGQNVTFRCDPISEHNRLYWYRQTLGQGPEFLTYFQNEAQLEKSRLLSDRFSAERPKGSFSTLEIQRTEQGDSAMYLCSSSLGQTEAFFGQGTRLTVV.

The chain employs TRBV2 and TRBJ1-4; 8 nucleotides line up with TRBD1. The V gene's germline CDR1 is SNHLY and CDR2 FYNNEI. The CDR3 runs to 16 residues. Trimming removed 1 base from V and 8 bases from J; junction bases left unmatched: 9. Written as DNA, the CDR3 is TGTGCCAGCAGTGAAGTGGGAACAGGGGGAATGGAAAAACTGTTTTTT. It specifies CASSEVGTGGMEKLFF.

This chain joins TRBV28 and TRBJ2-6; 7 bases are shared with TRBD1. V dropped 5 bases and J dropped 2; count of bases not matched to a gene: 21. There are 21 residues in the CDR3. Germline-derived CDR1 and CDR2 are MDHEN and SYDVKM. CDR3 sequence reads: CASSRITFTGTEGPGANVLTF. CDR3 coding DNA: TGTGCCAGCAGTCGGATTACTTTCACCGGGACAGAGGGTCCTGGGGCCAACGTCCTGACTTTC.

The CDR3 bases are TGTGCCAGCAGTCGCAGGGGTGGCAATCAGCCCCAGCATTTT. Translation: CASSRRGGNQPQHF. The chain is built from TRBV27 and TRBJ1-5; tentative D call: TRBD1 (6 bases). V was trimmed by 5 bases and J by 2 bases, leaving 10 bases between them. Looked up from germline, CDR1 is MNHEY and CDR2 is SMNVEV (reference sequence). CDR3 length: 14 amino acids.

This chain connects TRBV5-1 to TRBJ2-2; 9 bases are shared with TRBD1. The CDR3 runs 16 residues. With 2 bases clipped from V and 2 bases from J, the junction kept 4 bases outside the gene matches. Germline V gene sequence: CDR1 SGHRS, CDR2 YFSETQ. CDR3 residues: CASSFRTGDNTGELFF. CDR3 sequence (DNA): TGCGCCAGCAGCTTCAGGACAGGGGACAACACCGGGGAGCTGTTTTTT.

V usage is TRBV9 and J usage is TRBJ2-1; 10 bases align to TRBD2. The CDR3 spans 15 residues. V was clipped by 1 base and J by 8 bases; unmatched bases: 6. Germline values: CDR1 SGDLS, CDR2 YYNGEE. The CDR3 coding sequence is TGTGCCAGCAGCGTATCTAGCGGGAGTTGGGATGAGCAGTTCTTC. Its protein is CASSVSSGSWDEQFF.

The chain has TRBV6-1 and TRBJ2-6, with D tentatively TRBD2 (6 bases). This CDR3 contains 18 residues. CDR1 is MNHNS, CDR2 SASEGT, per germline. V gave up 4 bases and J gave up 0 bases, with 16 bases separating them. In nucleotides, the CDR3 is TGTGCCAGCAGTGGGGGACTCCAGGAGGGCTCTGGGGCCAACGTCCTGACTTTC. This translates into CASSGGLQEGSGANVLTF.

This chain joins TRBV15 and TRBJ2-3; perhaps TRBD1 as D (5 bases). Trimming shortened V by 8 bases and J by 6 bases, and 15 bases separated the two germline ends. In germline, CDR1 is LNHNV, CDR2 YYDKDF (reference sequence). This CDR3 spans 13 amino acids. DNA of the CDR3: TGTGCCACCGGGGCCGGGTCTTGGGATACGCAGTATTTT. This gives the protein CATGAGSWDTQYF.

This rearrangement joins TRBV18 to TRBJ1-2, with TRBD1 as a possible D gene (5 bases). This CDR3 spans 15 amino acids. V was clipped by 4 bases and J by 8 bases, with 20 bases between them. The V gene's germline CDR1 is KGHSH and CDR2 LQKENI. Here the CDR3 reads CASSRDGSLVRGYTF. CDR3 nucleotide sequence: TGTGCCAGCTCACGGGACGGGAGCCTTGTTAGGGGCTACACCTTC.

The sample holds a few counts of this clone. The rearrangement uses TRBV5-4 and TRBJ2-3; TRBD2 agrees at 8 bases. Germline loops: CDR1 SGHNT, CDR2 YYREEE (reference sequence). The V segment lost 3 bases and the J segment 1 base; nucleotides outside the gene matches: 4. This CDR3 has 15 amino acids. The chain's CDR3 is CASSSGGQRTDTQYF. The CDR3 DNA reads TGTGCCAGCAGCTCGGGGGGGCAGCGCACAGATACGCAGTATTTT.

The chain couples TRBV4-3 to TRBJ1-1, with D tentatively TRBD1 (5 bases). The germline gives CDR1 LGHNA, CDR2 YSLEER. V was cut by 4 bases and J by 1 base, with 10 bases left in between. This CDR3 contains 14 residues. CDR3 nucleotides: TGCGCCAGCAGCCTGGGGGGTTGGAACACTGAAGCTTTCTTT. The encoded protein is CASSLGGWNTEAFF.

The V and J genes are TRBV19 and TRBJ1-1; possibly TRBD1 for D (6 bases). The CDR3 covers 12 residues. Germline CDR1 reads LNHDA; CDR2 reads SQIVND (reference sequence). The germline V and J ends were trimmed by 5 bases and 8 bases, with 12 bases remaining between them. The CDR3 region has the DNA TGTGCCAGTAGTCTACAGGGATTCGAAGCTTTCTTT. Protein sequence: CASSLQGFEAFF.

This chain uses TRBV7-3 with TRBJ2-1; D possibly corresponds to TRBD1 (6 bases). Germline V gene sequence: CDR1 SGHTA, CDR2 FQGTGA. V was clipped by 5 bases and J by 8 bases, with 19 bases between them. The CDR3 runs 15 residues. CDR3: CASSPQGLRADEQFF. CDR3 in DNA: TGTGCCAGCAGCCCTCAGGGGCTCAGGGCAGATGAGCAGTTCTTC.

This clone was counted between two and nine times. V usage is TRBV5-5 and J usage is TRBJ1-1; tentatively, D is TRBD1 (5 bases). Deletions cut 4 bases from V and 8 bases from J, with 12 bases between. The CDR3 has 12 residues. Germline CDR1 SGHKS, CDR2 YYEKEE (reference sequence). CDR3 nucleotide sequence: TGTGCCAGCAGCCCCCAGGGAGGCGAAGCTTTCTTT. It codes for CASSPQGGEAFF.

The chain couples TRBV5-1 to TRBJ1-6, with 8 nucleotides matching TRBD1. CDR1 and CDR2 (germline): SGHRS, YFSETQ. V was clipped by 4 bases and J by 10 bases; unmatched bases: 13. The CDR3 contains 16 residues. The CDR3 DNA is TGCGCCAGCAGCCTATCTGGACAGGGAAGTAGGTCACCCCTCCACTTT. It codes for CASSLSGQGSRSPLHF.

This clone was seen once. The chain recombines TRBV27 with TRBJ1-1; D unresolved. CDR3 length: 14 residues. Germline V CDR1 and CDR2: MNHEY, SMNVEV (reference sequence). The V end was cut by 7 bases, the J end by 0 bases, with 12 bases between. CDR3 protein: CASKPWAVNTEAFF. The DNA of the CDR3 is TGTGCCAGCAAACCTTGGGCAGTGAACACTGAAGCTTTCTTT.